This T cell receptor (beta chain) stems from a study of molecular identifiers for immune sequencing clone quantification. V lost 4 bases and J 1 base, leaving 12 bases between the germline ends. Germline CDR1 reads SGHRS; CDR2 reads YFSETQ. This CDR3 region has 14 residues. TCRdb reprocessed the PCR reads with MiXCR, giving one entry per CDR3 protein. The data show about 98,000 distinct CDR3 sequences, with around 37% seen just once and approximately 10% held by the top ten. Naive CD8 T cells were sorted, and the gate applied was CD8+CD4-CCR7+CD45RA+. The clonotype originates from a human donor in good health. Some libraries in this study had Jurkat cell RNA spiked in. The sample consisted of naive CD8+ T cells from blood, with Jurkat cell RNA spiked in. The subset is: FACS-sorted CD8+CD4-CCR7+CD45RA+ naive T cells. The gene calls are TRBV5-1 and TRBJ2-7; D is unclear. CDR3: CASSVFTDSYEQYF. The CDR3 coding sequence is TGCGCCAGCAGCGTCTTCACGGATTCCTACGAGCAGTACTTC.